The T cell receptor beta chain under discussion was sequenced for a study of T-cell memory formation after mild COVID-19. The overall study: Largely, the TCR clusters proved donor specific. Study outcomes and limitations: For contracting clones, CD4+ ones sat mainly in CM and EM, CD8+ in EMRA. Contracting clones from day 15 to 85 had balanced CD4/CD8; later expanders favoured CD4+. The study detected some responding clones in pre-infection memory, suggesting cross-reactive memory joined.

In its sample, this clonotype was seen a few times. Its antigen remains unknown. TCRdb recomputed calls from the 5' RACE reads with MiXCR, one row per CDR3 protein. In the table there are roughly 610,000 distinct CDR3 sequences, roughly 17% of which are singletons. This CDR3 spans 16 amino acids. CDR1 ENHRY and CDR2 SYGVKD come from the germline V gene. The junction had 11 bases not matched to a gene; V was cut back by 4 bases and J by 4 bases. The sequencing sample was made of PBMCs or a T cell subset sorted from them (not recorded which). The clonotype originates from an adult woman who had mild COVID-19 (a few samples of this study predate the infection). Cell type and time point are not known. The rearrangement uses TRBV10-3 and TRBJ2-5; 8 bases are a match to TRBD2. The CDR3: CAISVAGPGLGETQYF. Written as DNA, the CDR3 is TGTGCCATCAGTGTTGCGGGCCCGGGACTAGGAGAGACCCAGTACTTC.